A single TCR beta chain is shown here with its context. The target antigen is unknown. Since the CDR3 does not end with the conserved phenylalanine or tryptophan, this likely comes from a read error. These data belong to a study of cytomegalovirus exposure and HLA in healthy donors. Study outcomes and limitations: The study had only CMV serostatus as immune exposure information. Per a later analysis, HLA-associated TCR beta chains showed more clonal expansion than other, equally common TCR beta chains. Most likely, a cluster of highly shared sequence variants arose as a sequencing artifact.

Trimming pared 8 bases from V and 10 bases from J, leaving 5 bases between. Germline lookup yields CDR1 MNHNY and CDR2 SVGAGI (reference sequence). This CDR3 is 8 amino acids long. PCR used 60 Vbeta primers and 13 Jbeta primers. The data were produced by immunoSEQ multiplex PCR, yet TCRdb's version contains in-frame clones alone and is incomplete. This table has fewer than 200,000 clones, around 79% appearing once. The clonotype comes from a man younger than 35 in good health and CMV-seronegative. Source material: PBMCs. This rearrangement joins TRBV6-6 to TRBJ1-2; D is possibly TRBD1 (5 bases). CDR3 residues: CASGAYTL. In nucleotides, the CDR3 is TGTGCCAGCGGGGCCTACACCCTC.